Detailed here is one T cell receptor beta chain. Its antigen is unknown. No base qualities exist here, and no much larger clone lies one base off it. The data belong to a study of T cell changes during pregnancy in multiple sclerosis (dated 2019 in TCRdb). For context, the study as a whole: The study looked at changes in the T cell repertoire across pregnancy in women with multiple sclerosis.

Including cysteine and phenylalanine, the CDR3 has 16 amino acids. The DNA shown is the 48-base CDR3, in frame from base 1. The V end loses 5 bases and the J end loses 0 bases, and a stretch of 13 bases separates them. CDR1 and CDR2, looked up from the germline V gene (reference sequence), are MNHEY and SMNVEV. Library construction relied on the immunoSEQ multiplex PCR assay. Drawn from immuneACCESS, this table holds only the in-frame rearrangements with V and J called that TCRdb kept. Clones are partly lost; checked studies trace under half to an unresolved V gene and leave the rest unexplained. The sample table holds roughly 83,000 clones, of which around 93% were seen once. 3.5% to 4% of the sample belongs to the ten largest clones.

This specimen consisted of PBMCs, obtained in the first trimester of pregnancy. Here the chain combines TRBV27 and TRBJ1-4, with TRBD1 tentatively as D gene (5 bases match). This sequence was found in a female donor in good health, serving as a control in a pregnancy study. Some clones in this sample may be carry-over from other donors' samples. Read as DNA, the sequence is TGTGCCAGCAGTCGGACACCCGCTGCAACTAATGAAAAACTGTTTTTT. It specifies CASSRTPAATNEKLFF.